What follows are 32 T cell receptor beta chains derived from one specimen sequenced in a study of STAT5B mutations in CD4+ large granular lymphocyte leukemia. Assay: immunoSEQ multiplex PCR; the TCRdb copy retains only in-frame clones and omits some. This table has tens of thousands of clones, 85% appearing once. The sample consisted of CD4+ T cells from blood buffy coats. These receptors originate from a human donor in good health.

This chain joins TRBV7-2 and TRBJ2-2; no clear D. Germline-derived CDR1 and CDR2 are SGHTA and FQGNSA. The germline V and J ends were trimmed by 5 bases and 6 bases, with 19 bases remaining between them. This CDR3 has 16 residues. CDR3 coding DNA: TGTGCCAGCAGCCCTCTCCAGCGCCCCCGGGCCGGGGAGCTGTTTTTT. Its translation is CASSPLQRPRAGELFF.

The V and J genes are TRBV7-8 and TRBJ1-3; the D is unclear. The V and J ends lost 1 base and 0 bases respectively, with 7 bases between them. The germline gives CDR1 SGHVS, CDR2 FQNEAQ. The CDR3 is 15 amino acids. CDR3 sequence (DNA): TGTGCCAGCAGCTTAGGGGTCTCCTCTGGAAACACCATATATTTT. Residues: CASSLGVSSGNTIYF.

The chain recombines TRBV5-4 with TRBJ2-1, with D uncertain. CDR1 SGHNT and CDR2 YYREEE come from the germline V gene (reference sequence). V lost 2 bases and J lost 0, with 9 bases in between. The CDR3 runs 15 residues. CDR3 DNA sequence: TGTGCCAGCAGCTTCACACTCTCCTCCTACAATGAGCAGTTCTTC. Residues: CASSFTLSSYNEQFF.

CDR3 DNA sequence: TGTGCCAGCAGCTTAGGAGGGGGCTGGGGCTACACCTTC. It yields the protein CASSLGGGWGYTF. The chain combines TRBV11-2 with TRBJ1-2; 7 bases are a match to TRBD1. With 1 base clipped from V and 8 bases from J, the junction kept 4 bases outside the gene matches. In germline, CDR1 is SGHAT, CDR2 FQNNGV. This CDR3 spans 13 amino acids.

V is TRBV7-9 and J is TRBJ2-3; D call uncertain. The CDR3 has 15 amino acids. V was cut by 1 base and J by 9 bases, with 17 bases left in between. Germline V CDR1 and CDR2: SEHNR, FQNEAQ (reference sequence). Here the CDR3 DNA reads TGTGCCAGCAGCTTAGTATCCGGGCCCCTCAACACGCAGTATTTT. It yields the protein CASSLVSGPLNTQYF.

This rearrangement joins TRBV27 to TRBJ2-2; 8 bases are a match to TRBD2. CDR3 size: 18 residues. Per germline, CDR1 MNHEY and CDR2 SMNVEV (reference sequence). The V segment lost 2 bases and the J segment 0 bases; nucleotides outside the gene matches: 8. The CDR3, as DNA: TGTGCCAGCAGTTTAAGGTCGTTTAGCGGGACGAACACCGGGGAGCTGTTTTTT. Translating it yields CASSLRSFSGTNTGELFF.

The chain is built from TRBV27 and TRBJ1-5; the D gene is possibly TRBD1 (5 bases). Germline V gene data show CDR1 as MNHEY and CDR2 as SMNVEV (reference sequence). The CDR3 is made up of 15 amino acids. Trimming left V 2 bases short and J 2 bases short, with 10 bases between. CDR3 bases: TGTGCCAGCAGTTTAAGACGGGACGGCAATCAGCCCCAGCATTTT. Translation gives CASSLRRDGNQPQHF.

The V and J genes are TRBV27 and TRBJ1-1; D is undetermined. Germline V gene data show CDR1 as MNHEY and CDR2 as SMNVEV (reference sequence). This CDR3 has 14 amino acids. V lost 4 bases, J lost 3 bases, and 12 bases lay in between. CDR3 nucleotides: TGTGCCAGCAGTTGGTCCGGGAGGGACACTGAAGCTTTCTTT. Its protein product is CASSWSGRDTEAFF.

V is TRBV18 and J is TRBJ1-4, with TRBD1 as a possible D gene (6 bases). Trimming shortened V by 0 bases and J by 4 bases, and 18 bases separated the two germline ends. Germline values: CDR1 KGHSH, CDR2 LQKENI. The CDR3 is made up of 18 amino acids. CDR3 residues: CASSPPGQGTSFNEKLFF. For the CDR3, the DNA is TGTGCCAGCTCACCACCGGGGCAGGGGACATCATTTAATGAAAAACTGTTTTTT. Complete variable domain (other parts from reference TRBV18 and TRBJ1-4): NAGVMQNPRHLVRRRGQEARLRCSPMKGHSHVYWYRQLPEEGLKFMVYLQKENIIDESGMPKERFSAEFPKEGPSILRIQQVVRGDSAAYFCASSPPGQGTSFNEKLFFGSGTQLSVL.

V and J are TRBV4-1 and TRBJ2-1; tentatively, D is TRBD2 (6 bases). Trimming left V 4 bases short and J 4 bases short, with 11 bases between. From germline, CDR1 is MGHRA and CDR2 YSYEKL. The CDR3 has 14 amino acids. The CDR3 DNA is TGCGCCAGCAGCCCCAGCGGGTCTTACAATGAGCAGTTCTTC. The encoded protein is CASSPSGSYNEQFF.

The chain recombines TRBV27 with TRBJ2-1, with D perhaps matching TRBD2 (5 bases). Per the germline V gene, CDR1 is MNHEY and CDR2 is SMNVEV (reference sequence). CDR3 length equals 16 residues. V lost 6 bases, J lost 8 bases, and 23 bases lay in between. For the CDR3, the DNA is TGTGCCAGCAGGCCATGGGTTGGAGAGAGGGCCGATGAGCAGTTCTTC. This translates into CASRPWVGERADEQFF.

J is TRBJ2-5 and V is TRBV6-5; D unresolved. This CDR3 has 14 amino acids. From germline, CDR1 is MNHEY and CDR2 SVGAGI. V was pared by 0 bases and J by 2 bases, with 7 bases between. The CDR3 loop reads CASSYSWNQETQYF. The CDR3 bases are TGTGCCAGCAGTTACTCGTGGAATCAAGAGACCCAGTACTTC.

This rearrangement joins TRBV7-3 to TRBJ1-1; D perhaps matches TRBD1 (5 bases). Germline CDR1 and CDR2: SGHTA and FQGTGA. The CDR3 covers 14 residues. V lost 6 bases, J lost 4 bases, and 15 bases lay in between. The CDR3 DNA is TGTGCCAGCAGGCTCAAGGGAGGGGTCACTGAAGCTTTCTTT. Translation gives CASRLKGGVTEAFF.

This rearrangement joins TRBV7-6 to TRBJ2-3; 8 bases line up with TRBD2. Germline V gives CDR1 SGHVS, CDR2 FNYEAQ. The CDR3 runs to 16 residues. Losses at the gene ends were 1 base for V and 4 bases for J; bases not matched to a gene: 7. The CDR3 bases are TGTGCCAGCAGCTTAGTTACAAGCGGGAGCCCAGATACGCAGTATTTT. Amino acids: CASSLVTSGSPDTQYF.

This rearrangement joins TRBV27 to TRBJ2-7; TRBD2 matches 9 bases. Losses at the gene ends were 6 bases for V and 3 bases for J; bases not matched to a gene: 6. Germline V gives CDR1 MNHEY, CDR2 SMNVEV (reference sequence). CDR3 size: 14 residues. CDR3 residues: CASRNSGSFYEQYF. For the CDR3, the DNA is TGTGCCAGCAGGAATAGCGGGAGCTTCTACGAGCAGTACTTC.

The rearrangement uses TRBV28 and TRBJ1-2; TRBD1 might be the D (6 bases). Deletions cut 2 bases from V and 6 bases from J, with 7 bases between. The germline gives CDR1 MDHEN, CDR2 SYDVKM. The CDR3 is made up of 12 amino acids. CDR3 DNA: TGTGCCAGCAGTTTAGGGGGCCATGGCTACACCTTC. Its translation: CASSLGGHGYTF.

V usage is TRBV15 and J usage is TRBJ2-2, with a weak D call TRBD2 (5 bases). V gave up 0 bases and J gave up 5 bases, with 19 bases separating them. The CDR3 contains 18 residues. Germline CDR1 and CDR2: LNHNV and YYDKDF (reference sequence). CDR3 loop: CATSRDIPSGRATGELFF. CDR3 bases: TGTGCCACCAGCAGAGATATCCCCTCCGGGCGGGCGACCGGGGAGCTGTTTTTT.

The chain joins TRBV6-1 to TRBJ1-2; 12 nucleotides align to TRBD1. The CDR3 extends over 15 amino acids. Germline-derived CDR1 and CDR2 are MNHNS and SASEGT. Losses at the gene ends were 10 bases for V and 8 bases for J; bases not matched to a gene: 14. The DNA for the CDR3 is TGTGCCACCTTTAACTTGGGGACAGGGGGCTCGGGCTACACCTTC. This gives the protein CATFNLGTGGSGYTF.

This chain uses TRBV4-2 with TRBJ2-3; 8 nucleotides align to TRBD2. The junction had 10 bases not matched to a gene; V was cut back by 1 base and J by 4 bases. Germline V gene data show CDR1 as LGHNA and CDR2 as YNFKEQ. This CDR3 is built from 17 residues. CDR3 sequence reads: CASSQVPTGGRPDTQYF. CDR3 in DNA: TGTGCCAGCAGCCAAGTCCCTACGGGGGGGCGCCCAGATACGCAGTATTTT.

The chain links TRBV5-1 to TRBJ2-3, with 7 bases identical to TRBD2. The CDR3 loop spans 14 amino acids. The V segment lost 0 bases and the J segment 6 bases; nucleotides outside the gene matches: 4. Germline lookup yields CDR1 SGHRS and CDR2 YFSETQ. CDR3 DNA sequence: TGCGCCAGCAGCTTGGAGCGGGAATGGGATACGCAGTATTTT. It is translated as CASSLEREWDTQYF.

The chain combines TRBV6-1 with TRBJ2-7, with D possibly TRBD2 on 6 matching bases. CDR3 length: 14 amino acids. CDR1 is MNHNS, CDR2 SASEGT, per germline. V was cut by 7 bases and J by 0 bases, with 13 bases left in between. In DNA, the CDR3 is TGTGCCAGCAACCCTCGCGGGAACTCCTACGAGCAGTACTTC. Translation: CASNPRGNSYEQYF.

The chain uses TRBV11-2 and TRBJ2-5; D gene uncertain. This CDR3 contains 14 residues. Trimming left V 3 bases short and J 8 bases short, with 16 bases between. Germline V lookup: CDR1 SGHAT, CDR2 FQNNGV. The CDR3 sequence is CASSLYGPGSTQYF. The CDR3 bases are TGTGCCAGCAGCTTGTATGGGCCAGGCAGCACCCAGTACTTC.

J is TRBJ2-1 and V is TRBV15, with 9 bases lining up with TRBD1. CDR1 is LNHNV and CDR2 is YYDKDF in the germline V gene (reference sequence). There are 17 residues in the CDR3. V shed 4 bases, J shed 3 bases, and the junction held 10 bases outside the gene matches. The CDR3 region is CATSNPPPGQGYNEQFF. CDR3 sequence (DNA): TGTGCCACCAGCAACCCCCCTCCGGGACAGGGCTACAATGAGCAGTTCTTC.

The CDR3 loop reads CSFRRTDNSPLHF. Written as DNA, the CDR3 is TGCAGCTTTAGGAGGACAGATAATTCACCCCTCCACTTT. The genes are TRBV29-1 and TRBJ1-6, with D possibly TRBD1 on 6 matching bases. The ends were cut back, 8 bases at V and 5 bases at J, with 13 bases in the middle. The CDR3 is made up of 13 amino acids. CDR1 and CDR2 (germline): SQVTM, ANQGSEA.

The rearrangement links TRBV7-2 to TRBJ1-1; 7 bases fit TRBD1. The CDR3 is made up of 14 amino acids. Per germline, CDR1 SGHTA and CDR2 FQGNSA. Trimming removed 2 bases from V and 7 bases from J; junction bases left unmatched: 7. CDR3 loop: CASSLRKGAREAFF. CDR3 in DNA: TGTGCCAGCAGCTTACGAAAGGGGGCACGTGAAGCTTTCTTT.

The chain combines TRBV28 with TRBJ2-3, with 12 bases aligning to TRBD2. Unmatched junction bases numbered 11, after V lost 6 bases and J lost 4 bases. This CDR3 comprises 17 residues. The V gene's germline CDR1 is MDHEN and CDR2 SYDVKM. CDR3 sequence reads: CASSLGLAGFGADTQYF. The CDR3, as DNA: TGTGCCAGCAGCTTAGGACTAGCGGGATTCGGGGCAGATACGCAGTATTTT.

This chain uses TRBV2 with TRBJ2-1; a weak D match, TRBD2 (6 bases). Germline CDR1 and CDR2: SNHLY and FYNNEI. V was trimmed by 5 bases and J by 10 bases, leaving 21 bases between them. The CDR3 is made up of 15 amino acids. CDR3 sequence (DNA): TGTGCCAGCAGTAACAATCGGGGAGGAGCCTCCGAGCAGTTCTTC. Its protein is CASSNNRGGASEQFF.

The chain joins TRBV5-6 to TRBJ2-5; no reliable D call. The V end was cut by 2 bases, the J end by 3 bases, with 11 bases between. CDR1 SGHDT and CDR2 YYEEEE come from the germline V gene. There are 14 residues in the CDR3. In DNA, the CDR3 is TGTGCCAGCAGCTTAGGTAGACGGGAAGAGACCCAGTACTTC. Translating it yields CASSLGRREETQYF. Supplemented by reference TRBV5-6 and TRBJ2-5, the full variable domain reads DAGVTQSPTHLIKTRGQQVTLRCSPKSGHDTVSWYQQALGQGPQFIFQYYEEEERQRGNFPDRFSGHQFPNYSSELNVNALLLGDSALYLCASSLGRREETQYFGPGTRLLVL.

This clone was seen only once. The chain's CDR3 is CASSQTSAGELFF. CDR3 sequence (DNA): TGTGCCAGCAGTCAGACTAGCGCCGGGGAGCTGTTTTTT. The chain is built from TRBV7-2 and TRBJ2-2, with 8 positions matching TRBD2. CDR1 is SGHTA and CDR2 is FQGNSA in the germline V gene. This CDR3 is built from 13 residues. V was pared by 6 bases and J by 6 bases, with 3 bases of the junction left unmatched.

The chain is built from TRBV10-3 and TRBJ1-5; D may be TRBD1 (6 bases). The CDR3 covers 14 residues. Trimming took 7 bases from V and 2 from J, leaving 12 bases between them. Germline V gene sequence: CDR1 ENHRY, CDR2 SYGVKD. Here the CDR3 DNA reads TGTGCCATCAAGGCGGAGGGGGGCAATCAGCCCCAGCATTTT. Translation gives CAIKAEGGNQPQHF.

CDR3 bases: TGTGCCAGCAGCTTCTCTCGGGGCTTAAGCGAGCAGTACTTC. Its translation is CASSFSRGLSEQYF. The rearrangement joins TRBV7-2 to TRBJ2-7, with D possibly called TRBD1 or TRBD2 (5 bases each). The CDR3 sequence is 14 residues long. The V end was cut by 3 bases, the J end by 6 bases, with 15 bases between. Germline lookup yields CDR1 SGHTA and CDR2 FQGNSA.

This CDR3 is CASSFAQVSYNEQFF. CDR3 bases: TGTGCCAGCAGTTTTGCTCAGGTCTCCTACAATGAGCAGTTCTTC. V usage is TRBV27 and J usage is TRBJ2-1, with D unresolved. Trimming left V 3 bases short and J 0 bases short, with 9 bases between. CDR3 size: 15 residues. CDR1 and CDR2 (germline): MNHEY, SMNVEV (reference sequence).